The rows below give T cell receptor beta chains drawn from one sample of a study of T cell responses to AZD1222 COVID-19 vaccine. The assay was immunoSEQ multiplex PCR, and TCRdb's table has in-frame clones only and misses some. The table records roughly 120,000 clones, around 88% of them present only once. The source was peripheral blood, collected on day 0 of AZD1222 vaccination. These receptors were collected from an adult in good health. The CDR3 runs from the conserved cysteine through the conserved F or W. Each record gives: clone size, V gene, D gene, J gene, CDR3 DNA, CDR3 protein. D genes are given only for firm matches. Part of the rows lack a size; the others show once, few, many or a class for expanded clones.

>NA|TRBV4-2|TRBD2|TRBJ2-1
TGTGCCAGCAGCCTTAGCGGGGGCTATAGCTCCTACAATGAGCAGTTCTTC
CASSLSGGYSSYNEQFF
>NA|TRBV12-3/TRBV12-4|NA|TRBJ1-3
TGTGCCAGCCGTACGGTTTCCACCATATATTTT
CASRTVSTIYF
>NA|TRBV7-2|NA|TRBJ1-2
TGTGCCAGCAGCTTAGGGGGTTCCCAGTTTGGCTACACCTTC
CASSLGGSQFGYTF
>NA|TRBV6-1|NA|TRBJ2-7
TGTGCCAGCAGTGAACAGCATTACGAGCAGTACTTC
CASSEQHYEQYF
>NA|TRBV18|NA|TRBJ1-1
TGTGCCAGCTCACCGGCTCAAAGGGGGACGGGCACTGAAGCTTTCTTT
CASSPAQRGTGTEAFF
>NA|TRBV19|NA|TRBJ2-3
TGTGCCAGTAGTACCCCTGGAGGTACGCAGTATTTT
CASSTPGGTQYF
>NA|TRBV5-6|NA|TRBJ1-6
TGTGCCAGCAGCTTAAAGGGATCCAGCTCCTATAATTCACCCCTCCACTTT
CASSLKGSSSYNSPLHF
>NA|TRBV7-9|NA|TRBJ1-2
TGTGCCAGCAGCTTAGGTGGAGGGTCTAACTATGGCTACACCTTC
CASSLGGGSNYGYTF
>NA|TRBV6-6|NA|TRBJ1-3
TGTGCCAGCAGTAACGGGGGCTCTGGAAACACCATATATTTT
CASSNGGSGNTIYF
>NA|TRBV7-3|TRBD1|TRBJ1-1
TGTGCCAGCAGCCTGGGACAGGCAAACACTGAAGCTTTCTTT
CASSLGQANTEAFF
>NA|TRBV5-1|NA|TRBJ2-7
TGCGCCAGCAGCTTGGGACCACTCTACGAGCAGTACTTC
CASSLGPLYEQYF
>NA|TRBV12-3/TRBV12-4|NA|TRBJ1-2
TGTGCCAGCAGTCTTAACAAGGTATGGACCTTC
CASSLNKVWTF
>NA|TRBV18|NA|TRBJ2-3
TGTGCCAGCTCACCACCGACTCCCCTGGATACGCAGTATTTT
CASSPPTPLDTQYF
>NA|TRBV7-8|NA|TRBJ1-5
TGTGCCAGCAGCTTAGAGGCGAATAGCAATCAGCCCCAGCATTTT
CASSLEANSNQPQHF
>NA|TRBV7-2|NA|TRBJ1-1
TGTGCCAGCAGCCAATCAGGCTTGAACACTGAAGCTTTCTTT
CASSQSGLNTEAFF
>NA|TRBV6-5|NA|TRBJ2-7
TGTGCCAGCAGAACGACAGTGAGCTCCTACGAGCAGTACTTC
CASRTTVSSYEQYF
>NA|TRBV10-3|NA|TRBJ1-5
TGTGCCATCAGGGCGGACGGAGGAAACCAGCCCCAGCATTTT
CAIRADGGNQPQHF
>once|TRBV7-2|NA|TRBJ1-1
TGTGCCAGCAGCCCCTCCCTGACAGTCCCCACTGAAGCTTTCTTT
CASSPSLTVPTEAFF
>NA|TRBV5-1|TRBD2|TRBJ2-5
TGCGCCAGCAGCTTGCCGGGGACTAGCGGGGGTGAGACCCAGTACTTC
CASSLPGTSGGETQYF
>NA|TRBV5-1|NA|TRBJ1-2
TGCGCCAGCAGCTTGGGGGGTGGAACGGATGGCTATGGCTACACCTTC
CASSLGGGTDGYGYTF
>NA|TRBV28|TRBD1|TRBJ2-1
TGTGCCAGCAGCCTCCGGGACAGTGATAATGAGCAGTTCTTC
CASSLRDSDNEQFF
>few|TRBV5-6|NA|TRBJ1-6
TGTGCCAGCAGCTTGTCCGCTGACCTCTCCTATAATTCACCCCTCCACTTT
CASSLSADLSYNSPLHF
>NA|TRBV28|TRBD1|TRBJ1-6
TGTGCCAGCAGTTCAGGGGGCAATAATTCACCCCTCCACTTT
CASSSGGNNSPLHF
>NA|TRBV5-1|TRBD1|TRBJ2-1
TGCGCCAGCATTTCGACAGGGGAGAATGAGCAGTTCTTC
CASISTGENEQFF
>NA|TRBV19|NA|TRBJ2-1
TGTGCCAGTAGTATTGGCGGCAATGAGCAGTTCTTC
CASSIGGNEQFF
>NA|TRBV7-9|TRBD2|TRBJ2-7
TGTGCCAGCAGCGTAGTTGCCCGGGGGGGAGGTTACGAGCAGTACTTC
CASSVVARGGGYEQYF
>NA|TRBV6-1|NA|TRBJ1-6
TGTGCCAGCAGTGAAACAGGCGTTGTGGCCCTCCACTTT
CASSETGVVALHF
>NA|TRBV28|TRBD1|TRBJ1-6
TGTGCCAGCAGCCGCCCCGGGACAGGGAACTCACCCCTCCACTTT
CASSRPGTGNSPLHF
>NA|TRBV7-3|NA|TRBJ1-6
TGTGCCAGCAGCTCGCAGGAGAATTCACCCCTCCACTTT
CASSSQENSPLHF
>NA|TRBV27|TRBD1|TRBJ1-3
TGTGCCAGCAGCCGGACAGGATCTGGAAACACCATATATTTT
CASSRTGSGNTIYF
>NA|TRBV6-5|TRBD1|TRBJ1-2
TGTGCCAGCAGTTACTCGATGGACAGGTCGTATGGCTACACCTTC
CASSYSMDRSYGYTF
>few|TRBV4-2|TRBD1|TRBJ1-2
TGTGCCAGCAGCCAAGATGGGACAGGGGGCATATATGGCTACACCTTC
CASSQDGTGGIYGYTF
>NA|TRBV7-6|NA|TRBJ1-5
TGTGCCAGCAGCGTCGTATTCCCTGGATTTACATATAGCAATCAGCCCCAGCATTTT
CASSVVFPGFTYSNQPQHF